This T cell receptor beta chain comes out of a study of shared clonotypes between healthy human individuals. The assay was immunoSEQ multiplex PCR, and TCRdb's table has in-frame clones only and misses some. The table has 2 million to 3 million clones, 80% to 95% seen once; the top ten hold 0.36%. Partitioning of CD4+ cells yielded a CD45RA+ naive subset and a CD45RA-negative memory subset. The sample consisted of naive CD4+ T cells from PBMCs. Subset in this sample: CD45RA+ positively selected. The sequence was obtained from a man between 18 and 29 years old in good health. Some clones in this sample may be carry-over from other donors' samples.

The CDR3 region has the DNA TGTGCCAGCAGTAGCCGATTCACCCTAGCCAAAAACATTCAGTACTTC. This sequence encodes CASSSRFTLAKNIQYF. The chain combines TRBV28 with TRBJ2-4; D not resolved. The ends were cut back, 5 bases at V and 0 bases at J, with 14 bases in the middle. CDR3 length equals 16 residues. The germline V gene has CDR1 MDHEN and CDR2 SYDVKM.